This TCR beta chain was sequenced in a study of T cells after yellow fever vaccination (dated by TCRdb to between 2018 and 2021). About the study as a whole: The SMART-Seq v4 Ultra Low Input RNA kit was used to prepare libraries from fractions with low cell numbers. Bulk PBMC replicates and cell subsets were isolated from blood drawn at multiple timepoints before and after both primary and secondary immunization. Two healthy male donors made up the cohort, one aged 18 to 29 years and the other aged 30 to 39 years. To follow T-cell clones before and after primary and booster YFV17D yellow fever vaccination, bulk TCR alpha and beta repertoires were sequenced over time. Overall results and qualifications from the work: A small fraction of clonotypes showed up in both the CD4 and CD8 compartments, probably as a result of convergent recombination. Only a couple of donors were included in the study, so the extent to which the findings can be generalized is limited. Compared with the primary T-cell response, the secondary T-cell response was faster but weaker, reaching its peak on day 5 rather than on day 15. After the booster, most of the clones that had expanded following primary vaccination were detected again (roughly 96% of CD4 and 80% to 90% of CD8), which suggests that memory was broadly maintained. Computational filtering was needed because FACS-sorted repertoires could contain abundant contaminating clonotypes from the bulk population.

TCR cDNA was synthesized by 5'RACE template switching, which introduced a universal primer site and unique molecular identifiers. Priming of cDNA synthesis was performed from both the TCR alpha and TCR beta constant segments. Two PCR steps were used to amplify libraries, with sample barcodes and sequencing adapters being added in the second step. Libraries were sequenced on Illumina HiSeq 2500 (2x100 bp) or NovaSeq (2x150 bp). The authors' analysis ran thus. Reads were demultiplexed and collapsed into UMI consensus sequences with MIGEC, and V(D)J alignment was performed with MiXCR. Clonotypes responding to the vaccine were identified with edgeR on replicate PBMC samples, with the criteria of FDR below 0.01 and a log2 fold change above 5 up to day 15. CD4 or CD8 identity was assigned to each bulk clonotype according to whether the clonotype was present at higher abundance in the sequenced CD4 repertoire or the sequenced CD8 repertoire. TCRdb trimmed the raw reads at Q25, called clones with MiXCR and kept productive beta chains. CDR3 protein sequences are deduplicated, and each keeps its most common genes and DNA. TCRdb's processing, not the study's, gives the V and J calls here. The sample table holds hundreds of thousands of distinct CDR3 sequences, of which approximately 13% were seen once. About 15% of the sample goes to the ten largest clones.

CDR3 length: 14 amino acids, cysteine to phenylalanine. The read is trimmed to its CDR3 DNA, 42 bases read in frame from base 1. The V end loses 8 bases and the J end loses 7 bases, and a stretch of 17 bases separates them. CDR1 and CDR2 were assigned from the germline V gene (reference sequence) as LNHDA and SQIVND. As regards this clonotype: The antigen this receptor binds is unknown. No clone much larger than this one lies a single base away; base qualities are absent.

Interpreted using the paper, the treatment or condition label stands for: live attenuated yellow fever vaccine strain. At every blood-draw timepoint, two biological replicates of bulk PBMCs were collected. A standard Ficoll-Paque protocol was used to isolate PBMCs from peripheral blood. TriZol was used to extract RNA from bulk PBMCs, from CD4 and CD8 fractions, and from dextramer-positive and dextramer-negative fractions. Sequenced material: PBMCs, taken on the day of the yellow fever booster vaccination. The rearranged chain carries TRBV19 and TRBJ2-2; the D region may be TRBD1 or TRBD2, each matching 5 bases equally. This clonotype was obtained from a man younger than 45 who received the YFV17D yellow fever vaccine. The DNA sequence is given as TGTGCCAGTGGGGACCGGACTGGGGGCGGGGAGCTGTTTTTT. Translated, this is CASGDRTGGGELFF.